Listed here is a single T cell receptor beta chain. The target antigen is unknown. These data belong to a study of identical twins. Overall study results and limits: Twins' surplus sharing was weaker for beta out-of-frame sequences.

From the 5' RACE reads, TCRdb called clonotypes with MiXCR, one entry per CDR3 protein. The sample records 250,000 or so distinct CDR3 sequences, more than 9.5% being singletons. Trimming shortened V by 9 bases and J by 4 bases, and 19 bases separated the two germline ends. CDR3 size: 15 residues. The germline CDR1 and CDR2 sequences are MNHEY and SMNVEV (reference sequence). The sample also formed part of further work on yellow fever vaccine responses in identical twins.

This TCR derives from a young woman in good health. The sample was memory (CD45RO+) T cells sorted from blood. V gene TRBV27 combines with J gene TRBJ2-1; D call uncertain. The CDR3 is CASWSSWVGYNEQFF. Here the CDR3 DNA reads TGTGCCAGTTGGAGTAGCTGGGTTGGGTACAATGAGCAGTTCTTC.